The 18 T cell receptor beta chains given below trace back to one sample, sequenced in a study of blood T cell repertoires in COVID-19. The assay was immunoSEQ multiplex PCR, and TCRdb's table has in-frame clones only and misses some. This sample yields roughly 260,000 clones, of which 75% to 95% are seen a single time; approximately 2.6% belongs to the top ten. The sequenced sample was peripheral blood. The source is a person under 30 with COVID-19, enrolled during active disease.

This chain joins TRBV6-5 and TRBJ1-2; weak D call: TRBD1 (5 bases). The germline gives CDR1 MNHEY, CDR2 SVGAGI. This CDR3 contains 11 residues. Trimming took off 7 bases at V and 7 bases at J, with 10 bases between the two ends. CDR3 nucleotides: TGTGCCAGCACCCAGGGAAGTGGCTACACCTTC. Its protein product is CASTQGSGYTF.

This chain links TRBV7-9 with TRBJ2-3; 9 bases map to TRBD2. Germline assignment: CDR1 SEHNR and CDR2 FQNEAQ (reference sequence). The CDR3 runs to 16 residues. The trim removed 4 bases at V and 1 base at J, leaving 6 bases unmatched. The CDR3 loop is CASSSLLAGGTDTQYF. In nucleotides, the CDR3 is TGTGCCAGCAGCTCTCTTTTAGCGGGAGGCACAGATACGCAGTATTTT.

The J gene is TRBJ1-2, the V gene TRBV4-1; 10 positions agree with TRBD1. With 4 bases clipped from V and 8 bases from J, the junction kept 16 bases outside the gene matches. The CDR3 length is 17 residues. The germline V gene has CDR1 MGHRA and CDR2 YSYEKL. DNA of the CDR3: TGCGCCAGCAGCCCCGGACAGGGGGAAACCAAGGAGAGGGGCTACACCTTC. This encodes CASSPGQGETKERGYTF.

The chain carries TRBV18 and TRBJ2-7; D gene unclear. CDR1 is KGHSH, CDR2 LQKENI, per germline. The CDR3 is made up of 13 amino acids. Trimming stripped 3 bases from V and 0 bases from J, with 6 bases between. CDR3 region: CASSPPGSYEQYF. The CDR3 DNA is TGTGCCAGCTCACCCCCGGGCTCCTACGAGCAGTACTTC.

J is TRBJ2-3 and V is TRBV24-1, with D possibly TRBD1 on 6 matching bases. Germline CDR1 reads KGHDR; CDR2 reads SFDVKD. V was pared by 2 bases and J by 1 base, with 9 bases between. This CDR3 region has 15 residues. DNA for the CDR3: TGTGCCACCAGTGATTGGACAGAGGGCACAGATACGCAGTATTTT. Amino acid sequence: CATSDWTEGTDTQYF.

The count of this clone is one. CDR3 nucleotide sequence: TGTGCCAGCAGGCCCTCGGGACTAGCGGTCAACGAGCAGTACTTC. Protein product: CASRPSGLAVNEQYF. This chain joins TRBV27 and TRBJ2-7, with 11 positions matching TRBD2. Trimming cost V 6 bases and J 5 bases; bases outside gene matches: 9. Germline values: CDR1 MNHEY, CDR2 SMNVEV (reference sequence). The CDR3 has 15 residues.

The V call is TRBV28, the J call TRBJ1-4; D gene uncertain. Germline-derived CDR1 and CDR2 are MDHEN and SYDVKM. V gave up 6 bases and J gave up 0 bases, with 17 bases separating them. CDR3 length: 17 amino acids. The CDR3 bases are TGTGCCAGCAGCTCTCACAGTTTCAGCTCAACTAATGAAAAACTGTTTTTT. Amino acids: CASSSHSFSSTNEKLFF. Full variable domain (remainder filled in from reference TRBV28 and TRBJ1-4): DVKVTQSSRYLVKRTGEKVFLECVQDMDHENMFWYRQDPGLGLRLIYFSYDVKMKEKGDIPEGYSVSREKKERFSLILESASTNQTSMYLCASSSHSFSSTNEKLFFGSGTQLSVL.

The rearrangement uses TRBV7-9 and TRBJ2-1, with 11 bases lining up with TRBD2. The germline V gene has CDR1 SEHNR and CDR2 FQNEAQ (reference sequence). Losses at the gene ends were 5 bases for V and 9 bases for J; bases not matched to a gene: 9. This CDR3 spans 15 amino acids. This CDR3 reads CASSILAGVEPEQFF. The CDR3 DNA reads as TGTGCCAGCAGCATACTAGCGGGAGTTGAACCTGAGCAGTTCTTC.

The chain employs TRBV4-2 and TRBJ2-1; D unclear. This CDR3 contains 13 residues. Trimming took off 2 bases at V and 4 bases at J, with 6 bases between the two ends. Germline CDR1 reads LGHNA; CDR2 reads YNFKEQ. The CDR3 sequence: CASSQIQYNEQFF. The CDR3, as DNA: TGTGCCAGCAGCCAAATTCAATACAATGAGCAGTTCTTC.

The chain is built from TRBV11-2 and TRBJ2-5; D perhaps matches TRBD1 (6 bases). The CDR3 spans 18 residues. With 0 bases removed from V and 5 bases from J, the gap between germline ends came to 22 bases. Germline loops: CDR1 SGHAT, CDR2 FQNNGV. DNA for the CDR3: TGTGCCAGCAGCTTAGAGATTGAGGGGGAAGACAGGCGGGAGACCCAGTACTTC. The encoded protein is CASSLEIEGEDRRETQYF. The variable domain in full, completed from reference TRBV11-2 and TRBJ2-5, reads EAGVAQSPRYKIIEKRQSVAFWCNPISGHATLYWYQQILGQGPKLLIQFQNNGVVDDSQLPKDRFSAERLKGVDSTLKIQPAKLEDSAVYLCASSLEIEGEDRRETQYFGPGTRLLVL.

This CDR3 is CAWSDYTFSGNTIYF. The CDR3 DNA follows: TGTGCCTGGAGTGACTACACGTTCTCTGGAAACACCATATATTTT. The V gene is TRBV30, the J gene TRBJ1-3; D unresolved. The V and J ends lost 1 base and 0 bases respectively, with 10 bases between them. The CDR3 has 15 amino acids. Germline V lookup: CDR1 GTSNPN, CDR2 SVGIG (reference sequence).

J is TRBJ2-5 and V is TRBV5-4, with 9 bases identical to TRBD1. Unmatched junction bases numbered 8, after V lost 2 bases and J lost 3 bases. The CDR3 covers 16 residues. Germline V gene data show CDR1 as SGHNT and CDR2 as YYREEE (reference sequence). CDR3 residues: CASSFTGGFAEETQYF. CDR3 bases: TGTGCCAGCAGCTTTACAGGGGGCTTTGCCGAAGAGACCCAGTACTTC.

CDR3 amino acids: CASSLAWGGAYEQYF. The CDR3 DNA sequence: TGCGCCAGCAGCTTGGCCTGGGGGGGAGCCTACGAGCAGTACTTC. The rearrangement joins TRBV5-1 to TRBJ2-7, with 7 bases matching TRBD2. Unmatched junction bases numbered 5, after V lost 0 bases and J lost 2 bases. There are 15 residues in the CDR3. The germline CDR1 and CDR2 sequences are SGHRS and YFSETQ.

The chain joins TRBV19 to TRBJ2-7; weak D call: TRBD1 (5 bases). This CDR3 contains 15 residues. V was cut by 8 bases and J by 0 bases, with 17 bases left in between. The germline CDR1 and CDR2 sequences are LNHDA and SQIVND (reference sequence). CDR3 protein: CASATAGSSSYEQYF. The CDR3 bases are TGTGCCAGTGCGACCGCAGGGTCGAGCTCCTACGAGCAGTACTTC.

V is TRBV24-1 and J is TRBJ1-5; 7 positions match TRBD1. Germline assignment: CDR1 KGHDR and CDR2 SFDVKD. The CDR3 has 13 residues. Germline trimming cut 7 bases from V and 4 bases from J; bases unmatched to any gene: 3. CDR3 residues: CATRKQGNQPQHF. The CDR3 DNA is TGTGCCACCAGGAAACAGGGGAATCAGCCCCAGCATTTT.

The chain uses TRBV2 and TRBJ1-1; D may be TRBD1 (6 bases). CDR1 is SNHLY and CDR2 is FYNNEI in the germline V gene. The CDR3 runs 13 residues. Trimming cost V 4 bases and J 1 base, with 7 bases left between them. The CDR3 nucleotides read TGTGCCAGCAGTGTGACAGGGAACACTGAAGCTTTCTTT. It translates to CASSVTGNTEAFF.

V gene TRBV29-1 combines with J gene TRBJ2-1, with 12 bases lining up with TRBD2. The CDR3 covers 13 residues. V lost 4 bases and J lost 9; bases outside the gene matches: 4. From germline, CDR1 is SQVTM and CDR2 ANQGSEA. CDR3: CSVGLAGVGEQFF. The CDR3 coding sequence is TGCAGCGTTGGACTAGCGGGAGTGGGTGAGCAGTTCTTC.

This chain links TRBV19 with TRBJ1-5, with D hard to call. This CDR3 region has 13 residues. The germline V gene has CDR1 LNHDA and CDR2 SQIVND (reference sequence). Trimming shortened V by 1 base and J by 9 bases, and 10 bases separated the two germline ends. The CDR3 region is CASSIGFRGPQHF. The CDR3 DNA is TGTGCCAGTAGTATAGGGTTTCGGGGGCCCCAGCATTTT. Full variable domain (remainder filled in from reference TRBV19 and TRBJ1-5): DGGITQSPKYLFRKEGQNVTLSCEQNLNHDAMYWYRQDPGQGLRLIYYSQIVNDFQKGDIAEGYSVSREKKESFPLTVTSAQKNPTAFYLCASSIGFRGPQHFGDGTRLSIL.